These 15 T cell receptor beta chains came from one sample sequenced in a study of T cell responses to AZD1222 COVID-19 vaccine. The assay was immunoSEQ multiplex PCR, and TCRdb's table has in-frame clones only and misses some. The table shows approximately 120,000 clones, with approximately 88% occurring only once. The sequencing here drew on peripheral blood, taken on day 0 of AZD1222 vaccination. The receptors stem from an adult in good health.

The gene calls are TRBV5-4 and TRBJ2-1, with D perhaps TRBD1 or TRBD2 (7 bases each). The CDR3 has 16 amino acids. Trimming stripped 6 bases from V and 4 bases from J, with 20 bases between. Germline V gene lookup returns CDR1 SGHNT and CDR2 YYREEE (reference sequence). This CDR3 is CASTSGGAGEYNEQFF. The CDR3 coding sequence is TGTGCCAGCACCTCAGGGGGGGCGGGGGAATACAATGAGCAGTTCTTC.

This chain connects TRBV2 to TRBJ1-4; D possibly corresponds to TRBD1 (5 bases). In germline, CDR1 is SNHLY, CDR2 FYNNEI. The CDR3 totals 15 residues. With 6 bases removed from V and 0 bases from J, the gap between germline ends came to 11 bases. CDR3 loop: CASSKDRSTNEKLFF. The CDR3 DNA reads TGTGCCAGCAGCAAAGACAGATCAACTAATGAAAAACTGTTTTTT.

CDR3 residues: CASTKTGGLAKNIQYF. The CDR3 DNA follows: TGTGCCAGCACCAAAACAGGGGGCCTAGCCAAAAACATTCAGTACTTC. The chain uses TRBV28 and TRBJ2-4, with 9 positions matching TRBD1. The germline V gene has CDR1 MDHEN and CDR2 SYDVKM. Unmatched junction bases numbered 7, after V lost 7 bases and J lost 0 bases. The CDR3 consists of 16 residues.

The chain joins TRBV9 to TRBJ2-5; D remains ambiguous. Trimming stripped 0 bases from V and 1 base from J, with 10 bases between. Germline CDR1 and CDR2: SGDLS and YYNGEE. There are 15 residues in the CDR3. CDR3: CASSVGATPQETQYF. CDR3 in DNA: TGTGCCAGCAGCGTAGGGGCAACACCCCAAGAGACCCAGTACTTC.

The gene calls are TRBV4-2 and TRBJ1-4; the D is unclear. The CDR3 covers 15 residues. Trimming stripped 4 bases from V and 3 bases from J, with 12 bases between. Germline V gene sequence: CDR1 LGHNA, CDR2 YNFKEQ. This chain's CDR3 is CASSLDGISNEKLFF. The CDR3, as DNA: TGTGCCAGCAGCCTGGACGGGATCTCTAATGAAAAACTGTTTTTT.

The chain combines TRBV30 with TRBJ2-4; 7 bases fit TRBD1. Germline V CDR1 and CDR2: GTSNPN, SVGIG (reference sequence). The CDR3 extends over 15 amino acids. The trim removed 7 bases at V and 0 bases at J, leaving 9 bases unmatched. In DNA, the CDR3 is TGTGCCTACGCCGGGACAGCACTAGCCAAAAACATTCAGTACTTC. It translates to CAYAGTALAKNIQYF.

The sample holds one count of this clone. This chain joins TRBV6-5 and TRBJ1-2; D is possibly TRBD1 (6 bases). The CDR3 is 11 residues long. The V end was cut by 6 bases, the J end by 8 bases, with 10 bases between. Germline CDR1 and CDR2: MNHEY and SVGAGI. The CDR3 loop is CASRWGRGYTF. The CDR3 DNA sequence: TGTGCCAGCAGATGGGGGCGCGGCTACACCTTC.

The rearrangement joins TRBV4-3 to TRBJ1-5; the D is unclear. The CDR3 contains 14 residues. The V gene lost 1 base and the J gene lost 2 bases, with 6 bases spanning the gap. The V gene's germline CDR1 is LGHNA and CDR2 YSLEER. CDR3 loop: CASSQVRGNQPQHF. DNA for the CDR3: TGCGCCAGCAGCCAAGTGAGAGGCAATCAGCCCCAGCATTTT.

The chain uses TRBV5-1 and TRBJ2-6; D unresolved. The V and J ends lost 0 bases and 1 base respectively, with 5 bases between them. Germline V gene data show CDR1 as SGHRS and CDR2 as YFSETQ. The CDR3 consists of 15 residues. The CDR3 protein is CASSLDGSGANVLTF. CDR3 DNA sequence: TGCGCCAGCAGCTTGGACGGTTCTGGGGCCAACGTCCTGACTTTC.

The chain joins TRBV7-2 to TRBJ1-1, with a possible D match to TRBD1 (5 bases). The length of the CDR3 is 13 residues. V dropped 5 bases and J dropped 4 bases, with 11 bases sitting between them. Germline values: CDR1 SGHTA, CDR2 FQGNSA. CDR3 nucleotide sequence: TGTGCCAGCAGCCGACCGGGGGTCACTGAAGCTTTCTTT. Protein product: CASSRPGVTEAFF.

This chain uses TRBV30 with TRBJ1-2; D unresolved. With 4 bases removed from V and 2 bases from J, the gap between germline ends came to 11 bases. The CDR3 runs 13 residues. Germline-derived CDR1 and CDR2 are GTSNPN and SVGIG (reference sequence). CDR3 protein: CAWTQQRNYGYTF. The CDR3 nucleotides are TGTGCCTGGACCCAACAGAGGAACTATGGCTACACCTTC.

The chain couples TRBV27 to TRBJ2-1, with TRBD1 identical over 8 bases. The germline V gene has CDR1 MNHEY and CDR2 SMNVEV (reference sequence). This CDR3 has 16 residues. J was trimmed by 7 bases and V by 6 bases; bases with no gene match: 14. The CDR3 DNA reads TGTGCCAGCAGGACTCAACAGGGGGTGCCGGGAAATGAGCAGTTCTTC. As protein: CASRTQQGVPGNEQFF.

This chain links TRBV19 with TRBJ1-6, with D perhaps TRBD1 (5 bases). Trimming shortened V by 7 bases and J by 7 bases, and 17 bases separated the two germline ends. Germline-derived CDR1 and CDR2 are LNHDA and SQIVND (reference sequence). The CDR3 is 15 residues long. CDR3 nucleotides: TGTGCCAGTACCTCGGGGGAGGGGCCGAATTCACCCCTCCACTTT. This encodes CASTSGEGPNSPLHF.

This clone occurred once. The gene calls are TRBV19 and TRBJ1-2; unclear D gene. Trimming cost V 5 bases and J 7 bases, with 20 bases left between them. In germline, CDR1 is LNHDA, CDR2 SQIVND (reference sequence). There are 15 residues in the CDR3. Written as DNA, the CDR3 is TGTGCCAGTAGTGGAACGGGCTTCAGGTGGAGTGGCTACACCTTC. This gives the protein CASSGTGFRWSGYTF.

The J gene is TRBJ2-6, the V gene TRBV3-1 (or the pseudogene TRBV3-2); D unclear. Germline CDR1 is LGHDT and CDR2 is YNNKEL (reference sequence). The CDR3 sequence is 18 residues long. Trimming stripped 1 base from V and 0 bases from J, with 13 bases between. The CDR3 is CASSQVRMESSGANVLTF. In DNA form, the CDR3 reads TGTGCCAGCAGCCAAGTAAGGATGGAGAGCTCTGGGGCCAACGTCCTGACTTTC.